Each of the 16 T cell receptor beta chains below was sequenced from the same sample in a study of T-cell reconstitution after alpha-beta-depleted transplantation in children. Molecular barcoding with unique molecular identifiers was used for the TCRbeta library. TCRdb fed the PCR reads into MiXCR, producing one record per CDR3 protein. The top ten clones hold more than 2% of a sample with more than 200,000 distinct CDR3 sequences, 25% of them seen once. Source: PBMCs, taken before TCRalphabeta/CD19-depleted stem cell transplant. These receptors all come from a girl aged 2 to 9 with Fanconi anemia, due to receive a stem cell transplant.

The gene calls are TRBV3-1 and TRBJ2-2; 7 nucleotides line up with TRBD1. CDR3 length equals 18 residues. V lost 2 bases, J lost 0 bases, and 9 bases stayed unmatched. Germline values: CDR1 LGHDT, CDR2 YNNKEL (reference sequence). CDR3 amino acids: CASSQNWDSYANTGELFF. Here the CDR3 DNA reads TGTGCCAGCAGCCAAAATTGGGACAGCTACGCGAACACCGGGGAGCTGTTTTTT.

The rearrangement links TRBV5-1 to TRBJ2-5, with D possibly being TRBD1 (6 bases). There are 17 residues in the CDR3. V dropped 2 bases and J dropped 4 bases, with 21 bases sitting between them. Germline V gene data show CDR1 as SGHRS and CDR2 as YFSETQ. The CDR3 nucleotides are TGCGCCAGCAGCTTTAGATTCTCACAGGGTGGTGGAGAGACCCAGTACTTC. The encoded protein is CASSFRFSQGGGETQYF.

This clonotype has ten or more counts. The gene calls are TRBV7-2 and TRBJ1-1; no reliable D call. The CDR3 has 15 residues. The ends were cut back, 1 base at V and 1 base at J, with 10 bases in the middle. The V gene's germline CDR1 is SGHTA and CDR2 FQGNSA. The CDR3 coding sequence is TGTGCCAGCAGCTTAGATGGTTTGGGGAACACTGAAGCTTTCTTT. It encodes CASSLDGLGNTEAFF.

This clonotype came up many times. This chain connects TRBV19 to TRBJ1-1, with D unclear. Germline CDR1 and CDR2: LNHDA and SQIVND (reference sequence). The CDR3 consists of 16 residues. The ends were cut back, 3 bases at V and 1 base at J, with 15 bases in the middle. The DNA for the CDR3 is TGTGCCAGTAGTATGGCGGGTGGCAGACCGAACACTGAAGCTTTCTTT. Its translation: CASSMAGGRPNTEAFF.

The CDR3 region is CASTRSKNIQYF. In nucleotides, the CDR3 is TGTGCCAGCACTAGGTCCAAAAACATTCAGTACTTC. The V gene is TRBV12-3 or TRBV12-4, the J gene TRBJ2-4; D is undetermined. The CDR3 consists of 12 residues. The V gene lost 7 bases and the J gene lost 2 bases, with 6 bases spanning the gap.

The chain employs TRBV29-1 and TRBJ2-1, with 11 bases that match TRBD2. V shed 6 bases and J 0 bases; nucleotides not matched to a gene: 4. CDR1 and CDR2 (germline): SQVTM, ANQGSEA. CDR3 length: 15 residues. The CDR3 sequence: CSVRTSGSSYNEQFF. As DNA, the CDR3 is TGCAGCGTGAGAACTAGCGGGAGCTCCTACAATGAGCAGTTCTTC.

This clonotype has a count of ten or more. The chain employs TRBV12-3 or TRBV12-4 and TRBJ1-1; TRBD1 is a possible D gene (6 bases). Trimming left V 8 bases short and J 4 bases short, with 20 bases between. The CDR3 has 15 amino acids. Written as DNA, the CDR3 is TGTGCCAGCCGGAGGAGAGGGGGTGTCGTCACTGAAGCTTTCTTT. It specifies CASRRRGGVVTEAFF.

At least ten counts were recorded for this clonotype. J is TRBJ2-1 and V is TRBV27; D is perhaps TRBD1 or TRBD2 (5 bases each). Germline V lookup: CDR1 MNHEY, CDR2 SMNVEV (reference sequence). V was shortened by 2 bases and J by 12 bases, with 8 bases between the two germline ends. The CDR3 has 11 residues. The CDR3 DNA follows: TGTGCCAGCAGTTTAGAAGGGACGCAGTTCTTC. Protein product: CASSLEGTQFF.

A few counts support this clonotype. This chain links TRBV7-3 with TRBJ2-7, with D unclear. The CDR3 is 12 residues long. Germline assignment: CDR1 SGHTA and CDR2 FQGTGA. The V end lost 5 bases, the J end lost 3 bases, and 8 bases lay between the germline ends. The DNA for the CDR3 is TGTGCCAGCAGCCAATCTGACTACGAGCAGTACTTC. Amino acid sequence: CASSQSDYEQYF.

The genes are TRBV7-2 and TRBJ2-7, with TRBD2 identical over 11 bases. The germline V gene has CDR1 SGHTA and CDR2 FQGNSA. J gave up 4 bases and V 8 bases, and 7 bases lay outside the gene matches. The CDR3 totals 14 residues. The CDR3 coding sequence is TGTGCCAGCGGGAGACTAGCGGGATCGTACGAGCAGTACTTC. This encodes CASGRLAGSYEQYF.

This chain links TRBV4-1 with TRBJ2-3; no firm D call. Germline V gene lookup returns CDR1 MGHRA and CDR2 YSYEKL. The CDR3 is 15 amino acids. The V end was cut by 0 bases, the J end by 4 bases, with 11 bases between. CDR3 bases: TGCGCCAGCAGCCAAGATAACCTAGGTTCAGATACGCAGTATTTT. It yields the protein CASSQDNLGSDTQYF.

This clonotype was counted a few times. The chain is built from TRBV6-5 and TRBJ1-4; D ambiguous. The CDR3 is 14 amino acids. Germline assignment: CDR1 MNHEY and CDR2 SVGAGI. Trimming left V 2 bases short and J 8 bases short, with 12 bases between. CDR3 sequence reads: CASSYDFRKEKLFF. Here the CDR3 DNA reads TGTGCCAGCAGTTACGACTTCCGGAAAGAAAAACTGTTTTTT.

This clonotype was detected a few times. The gene calls are TRBV10-3 and TRBJ2-2; D call uncertain. The germline V gene has CDR1 ENHRY and CDR2 SYGVKD. V was cut by 3 bases and J by 7 bases, with 15 bases left in between. The CDR3 spans 15 residues. The DNA for the CDR3 is TGTGCCATCAGTGATCCCCCCCACACGGGCGGGGAGCTGTTTTTT. Translation gives CAISDPPHTGGELFF.

The chain is built from TRBV7-6 and TRBJ2-1, with D unclear. The ends were cut back, 1 base at V and 0 bases at J, with 4 bases in the middle. The germline CDR1 and CDR2 sequences are SGHVS and FNYEAQ. The CDR3 covers 14 residues. DNA of the CDR3: TGTGCCAGCAGCTTAGAACGCTCCTACAATGAGCAGTTCTTC. This codes for CASSLERSYNEQFF.

This sequence joins TRBV5-1 and TRBJ2-5, with D possibly being TRBD1 (6 bases). The CDR3 consists of 13 residues. Looked up from germline, CDR1 is SGHRS and CDR2 is YFSETQ. Trimming took off 5 bases at V and 4 bases at J, with 12 bases between the two ends. This CDR3 reads CASRRQVPETQYF. The CDR3 DNA reads TGCGCCAGCAGACGACAGGTCCCAGAGACCCAGTACTTC.

This clonotype was found a few times. The gene calls are TRBV14 and TRBJ2-1; D is uncertain. Germline loops: CDR1 SGHDN, CDR2 FVKESK. CDR3 length equals 14 residues. The germline V and J ends were trimmed by 0 bases and 8 bases, with 11 bases remaining between them. CDR3 sequence (DNA): TGTGCCAGCAGCCAAGATCATGTACGGGATGAGCAGTTCTTC. This sequence encodes CASSQDHVRDEQFF.